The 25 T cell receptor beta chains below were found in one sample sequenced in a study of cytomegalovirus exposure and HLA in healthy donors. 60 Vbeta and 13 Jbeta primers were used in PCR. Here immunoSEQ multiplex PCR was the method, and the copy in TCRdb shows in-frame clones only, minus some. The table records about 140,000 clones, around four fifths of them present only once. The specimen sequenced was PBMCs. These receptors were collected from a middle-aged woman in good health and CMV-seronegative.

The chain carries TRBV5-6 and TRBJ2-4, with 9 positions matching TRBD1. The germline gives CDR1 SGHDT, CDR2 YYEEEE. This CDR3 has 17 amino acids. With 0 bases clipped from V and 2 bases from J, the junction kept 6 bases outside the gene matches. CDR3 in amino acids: CASSLAAGQGTKNIQYF. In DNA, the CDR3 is TGTGCCAGCAGCTTGGCGGCGGGACAGGGAACCAAAAACATTCAGTACTTC.

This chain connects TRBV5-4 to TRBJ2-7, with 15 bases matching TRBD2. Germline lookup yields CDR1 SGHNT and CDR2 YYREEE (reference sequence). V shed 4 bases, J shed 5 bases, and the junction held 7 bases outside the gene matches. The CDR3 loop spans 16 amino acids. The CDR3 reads CASSGGLAGGPHEQYF. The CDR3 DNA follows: TGTGCCAGCAGCGGAGGACTAGCGGGAGGGCCCCACGAGCAGTACTTC. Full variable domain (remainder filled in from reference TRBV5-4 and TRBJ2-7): ETGVTQSPTHLIKTRGQQVTLRCSSQSGHNTVSWYQQALGQGPQFIFQYYREEENGRGNFPPRFSGLQFPNYSSELNVNALELDDSALYLCASSGGLAGGPHEQYFGPGTRLTVT.

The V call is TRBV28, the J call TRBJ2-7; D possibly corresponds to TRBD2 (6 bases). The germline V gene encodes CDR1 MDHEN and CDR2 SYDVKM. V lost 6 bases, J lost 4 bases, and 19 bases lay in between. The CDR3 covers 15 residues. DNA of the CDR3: TGTGCCAGCAGAGGGAGCGGGCTTTCCCCGTACGAGCAGTACTTC. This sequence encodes CASRGSGLSPYEQYF.

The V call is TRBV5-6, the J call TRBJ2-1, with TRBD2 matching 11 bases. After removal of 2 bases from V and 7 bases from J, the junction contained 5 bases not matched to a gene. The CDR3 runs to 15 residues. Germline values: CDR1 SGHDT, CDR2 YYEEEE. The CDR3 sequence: CASSLGLAGGNEQFF. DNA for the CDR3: TGTGCCAGCAGCTTAGGGTTAGCGGGAGGGAATGAGCAGTTCTTC.

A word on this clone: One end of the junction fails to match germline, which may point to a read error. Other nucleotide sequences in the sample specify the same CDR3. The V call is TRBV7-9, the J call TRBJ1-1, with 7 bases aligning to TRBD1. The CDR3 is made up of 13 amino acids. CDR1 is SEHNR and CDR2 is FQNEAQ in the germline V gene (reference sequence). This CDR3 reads CASSPTGDTEAFF. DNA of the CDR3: TGTGCCAGCAGTCCCACAGGGGACACTGAAGCCTTCTTT. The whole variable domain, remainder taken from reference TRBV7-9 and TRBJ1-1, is DTGVSQNPRHKITKRGQNVTFRCDPISEHNRLYWYRQTLGQGPEFLTYFQNEAQLEKSRLLSDRFSAERPKGSFSTLEIQRTEQGDSAMYLCASSPTGDTEAFFGQGTRLTVV.

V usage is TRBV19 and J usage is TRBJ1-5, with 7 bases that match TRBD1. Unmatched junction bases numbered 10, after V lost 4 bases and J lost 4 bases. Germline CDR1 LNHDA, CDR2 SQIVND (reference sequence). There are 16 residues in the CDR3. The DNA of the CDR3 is TGTGCCAGTAGTAGGTTCGAGACAGGGCCGAATCAGCCCCAGCATTTT. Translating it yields CASSRFETGPNQPQHF.

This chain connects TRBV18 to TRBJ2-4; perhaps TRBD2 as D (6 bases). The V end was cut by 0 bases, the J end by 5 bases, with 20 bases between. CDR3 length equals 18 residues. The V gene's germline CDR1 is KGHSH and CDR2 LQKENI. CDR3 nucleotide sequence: TGTGCCAGCTCACCACCCTTTGGGCGTAGCGGTGCCCAAAACATTCAGTACTTC. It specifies CASSPPFGRSGAQNIQYF.

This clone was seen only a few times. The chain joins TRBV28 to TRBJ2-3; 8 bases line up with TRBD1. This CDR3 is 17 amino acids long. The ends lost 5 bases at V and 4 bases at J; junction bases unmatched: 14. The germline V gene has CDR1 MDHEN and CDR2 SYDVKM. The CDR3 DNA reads TGTGCCAGCAGTGTCGTTGGGACAGGTAAAAGTGCAGATACGCAGTATTTT. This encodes CASSVVGTGKSADTQYF.

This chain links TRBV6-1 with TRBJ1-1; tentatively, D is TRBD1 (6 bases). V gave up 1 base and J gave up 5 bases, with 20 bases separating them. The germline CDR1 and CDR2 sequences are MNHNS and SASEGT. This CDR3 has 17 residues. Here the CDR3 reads CASSEDVVRGLDTEAFF. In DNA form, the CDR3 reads TGTGCCAGCAGTGAAGATGTGGTGCGGGGGCTGGATACTGAAGCTTTCTTT.

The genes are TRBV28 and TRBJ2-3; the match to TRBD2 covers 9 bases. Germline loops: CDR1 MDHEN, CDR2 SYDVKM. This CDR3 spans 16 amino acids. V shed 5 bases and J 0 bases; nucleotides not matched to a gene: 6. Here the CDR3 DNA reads TGTGCCAGCAGTCCCCGCACTAGCGGGAGCACAGATACGCAGTATTTT. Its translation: CASSPRTSGSTDTQYF. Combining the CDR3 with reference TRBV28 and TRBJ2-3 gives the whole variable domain DVKVTQSSRYLVKRTGEKVFLECVQDMDHENMFWYRQDPGLGLRLIYFSYDVKMKEKGDIPEGYSVSREKKERFSLILESASTNQTSMYLCASSPRTSGSTDTQYFGPGTRLTVL.

CDR3 sequence: CASSLGLAGVGLHTQYF. DNA for the CDR3: TGCGCCAGCAGCTTGGGACTAGCGGGAGTGGGACTACATACGCAGTATTTT. The V call is TRBV5-1, the J call TRBJ2-3; 12 positions agree with TRBD2. V dropped 0 bases and J dropped 7; count of bases not matched to a gene: 9. The CDR3 has 17 residues. Germline V gives CDR1 SGHRS, CDR2 YFSETQ.

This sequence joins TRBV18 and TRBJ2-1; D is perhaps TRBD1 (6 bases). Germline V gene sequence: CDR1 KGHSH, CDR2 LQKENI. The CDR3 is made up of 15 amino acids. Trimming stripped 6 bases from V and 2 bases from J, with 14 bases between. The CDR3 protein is CASSAGQTAYNEQFF. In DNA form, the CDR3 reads TGTGCCAGCTCGGCCGGACAGACTGCCTACAATGAGCAGTTCTTC.

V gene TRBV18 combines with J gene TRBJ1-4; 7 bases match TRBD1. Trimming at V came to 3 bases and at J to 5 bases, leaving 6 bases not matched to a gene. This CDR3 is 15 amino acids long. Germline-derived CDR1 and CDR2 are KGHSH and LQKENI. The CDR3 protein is CASSPQEGQNEKLFF. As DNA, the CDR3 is TGTGCCAGCTCACCGCAGGAGGGACAGAATGAAAAACTGTTTTTT.

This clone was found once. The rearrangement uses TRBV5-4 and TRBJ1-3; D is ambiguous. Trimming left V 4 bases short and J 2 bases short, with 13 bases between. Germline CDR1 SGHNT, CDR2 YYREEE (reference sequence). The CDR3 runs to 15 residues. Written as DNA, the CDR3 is TGTGCCAGCAGCATAGACACGCTGCCTGGAAACACCATATATTTT. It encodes CASSIDTLPGNTIYF.

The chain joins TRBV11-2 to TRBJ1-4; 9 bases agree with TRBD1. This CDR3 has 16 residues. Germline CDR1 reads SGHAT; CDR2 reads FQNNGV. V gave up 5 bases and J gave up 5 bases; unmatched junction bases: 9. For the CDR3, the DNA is TGTGCCAGCAGCCTAGGACGGACAGGGGTCAATGAAAAACTGTTTTTT. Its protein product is CASSLGRTGVNEKLFF.

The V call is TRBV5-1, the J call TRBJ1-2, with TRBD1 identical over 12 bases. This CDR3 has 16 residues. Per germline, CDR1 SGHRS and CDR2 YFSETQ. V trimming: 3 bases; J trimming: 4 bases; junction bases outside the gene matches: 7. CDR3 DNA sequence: TGCGCCAGCAGCTCGGGACAGGGGGCTGTTACCTATGGCTACACCTTC. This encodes CASSSGQGAVTYGYTF.

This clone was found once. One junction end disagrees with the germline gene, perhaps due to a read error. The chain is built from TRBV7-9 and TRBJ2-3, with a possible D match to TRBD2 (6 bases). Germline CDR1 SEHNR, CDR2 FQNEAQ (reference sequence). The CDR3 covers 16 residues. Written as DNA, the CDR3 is TGTTCCAGCAGCTCGCGGGATACGATAAACACAGATACGCAGTATTTT. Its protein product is CSSSSRDTINTDTQYF. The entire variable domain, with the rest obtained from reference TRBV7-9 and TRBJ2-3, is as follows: DTGVSQNPRHKITKRGQNVTFRCDPISEHNRLYWYRQTLGQGPEFLTYFQNEAQLEKSRLLSDRFSAERPKGSFSTLEIQRTEQGDSAMYLCSSSSRDTINTDTQYFGPGTRLTVL.

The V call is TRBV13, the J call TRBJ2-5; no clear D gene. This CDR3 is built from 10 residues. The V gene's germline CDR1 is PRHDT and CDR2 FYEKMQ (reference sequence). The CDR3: CASALPGWYF. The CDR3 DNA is TGTGCTTCAGCGCTGCCGGGTTGGTACTTC.

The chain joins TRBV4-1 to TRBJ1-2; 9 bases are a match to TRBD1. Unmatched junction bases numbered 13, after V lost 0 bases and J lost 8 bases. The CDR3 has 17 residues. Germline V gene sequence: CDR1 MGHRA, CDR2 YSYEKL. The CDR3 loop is CASSQDRGTGLRDGYTF. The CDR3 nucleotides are TGCGCCAGCAGCCAAGATCGGGGGACAGGGCTAAGGGACGGCTACACCTTC.

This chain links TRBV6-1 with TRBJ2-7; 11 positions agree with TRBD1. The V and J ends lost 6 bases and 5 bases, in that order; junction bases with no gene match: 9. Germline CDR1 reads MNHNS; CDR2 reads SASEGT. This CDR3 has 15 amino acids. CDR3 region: CASRDTGTGGHEQYF. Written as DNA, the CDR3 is TGTGCCAGCAGGGACACCGGGACAGGGGGTCACGAGCAGTACTTC.

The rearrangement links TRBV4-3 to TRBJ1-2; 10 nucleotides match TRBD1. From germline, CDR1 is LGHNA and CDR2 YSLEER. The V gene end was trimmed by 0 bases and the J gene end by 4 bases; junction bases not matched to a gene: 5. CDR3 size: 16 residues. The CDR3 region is CASSQETGGDVYGYTF. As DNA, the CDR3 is TGCGCCAGCAGCCAAGAGACAGGGGGCGACGTCTATGGCTACACCTTC.

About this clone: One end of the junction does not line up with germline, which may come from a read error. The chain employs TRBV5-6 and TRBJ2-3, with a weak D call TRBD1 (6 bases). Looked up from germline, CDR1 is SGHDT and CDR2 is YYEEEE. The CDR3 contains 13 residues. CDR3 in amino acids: CASSLRDTNTQYF. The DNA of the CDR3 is TGTGCCAGCAGCCTCCGGGACACAAATACGCAGTATTTT.

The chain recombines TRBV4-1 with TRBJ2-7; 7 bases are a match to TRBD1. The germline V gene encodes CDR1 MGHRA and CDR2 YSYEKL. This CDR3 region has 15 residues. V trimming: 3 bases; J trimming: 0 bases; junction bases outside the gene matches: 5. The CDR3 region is CASSQTGTDSYEQYF. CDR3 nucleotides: TGCGCCAGCAGCCAGACCGGGACAGACTCCTACGAGCAGTACTTC.

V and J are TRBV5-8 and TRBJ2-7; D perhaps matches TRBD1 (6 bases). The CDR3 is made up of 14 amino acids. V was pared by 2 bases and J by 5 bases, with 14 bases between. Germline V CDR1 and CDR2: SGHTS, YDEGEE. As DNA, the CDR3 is TGTGCCAGCAGCTTCCCCCCTGGGGGCCACGAGCAGTACTTC. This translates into CASSFPPGGHEQYF.

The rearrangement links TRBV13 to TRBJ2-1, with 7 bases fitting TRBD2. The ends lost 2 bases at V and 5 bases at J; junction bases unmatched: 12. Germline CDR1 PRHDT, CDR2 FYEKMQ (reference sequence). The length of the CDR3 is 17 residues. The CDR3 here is CASSLYPAGWGNNEQFF. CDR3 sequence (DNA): TGTGCCAGCAGCTTATACCCAGCGGGGTGGGGGAACAATGAGCAGTTCTTC.